The T cell receptor beta chain described here comes from a study of shared clonotypes between healthy human individuals. Study-level findings and limits: Estimated clonotype richness was generally higher in naive than memory subsets.

Germline loops: CDR1 GTSNPN, CDR2 SVGIG (reference sequence). The ends lost 0 bases at V and 6 bases at J; junction bases unmatched: 9. The CDR3 is made up of 15 amino acids. For sorted subsets, about 190 ng DNA per replicate equaled about 30,000 T cell genomes. Clones were read by immunoSEQ multiplex PCR, and TCRdb kept only the in-frame ones, dropping some. The profile shows 2 million to 3 million clones, 93% of them singletons. This clone was seen only a few times. Its cognate antigen is unknown. The chain carries TRBV30 and TRBJ1-2; 8 nucleotides line up with TRBD1. Sequenced: naive CD4+ T cells from PBMCs. Subset reported: CD45RA+ positively selected. This TCR was sampled from a man younger than 35 in good health. Some clones in this sample may be carry-over from other donors' samples. The CDR3 loop is CAWSVQSAGGDGYTF. The CDR3 coding sequence is TGTGCCTGGAGTGTACAATCGGCAGGGGGCGATGGCTACACCTTC.